These T cell receptor beta chains were read from a single sample in a study of T cells in Graves' hyperthyroidism and ophthalmopathy. One entry per CDR3 protein, called by TCRdb with MiXCR from the multiplex PCR reads. This table has more than 350,000 distinct CDR3 sequences, more than 14% appearing once. The sample was blood. These receptors all stem from a woman aged 30 to 39 with Graves' ophthalmopathy. CDR3s include the opening cysteine and the closing phenylalanine or tryptophan. The D gene is left open where the match is weak. Where a row states a size, it is once, few, many or the class of an expanded clone; other rows omit it.

V	J	D	size	CDR3	DNA
TRBV6-8	TRBJ2-1	-	-	CASSWRRHLFQYNEQFF	TGTGCCAGCAGTTGGCGGCGACATCTATTTCAATACAATGAGCAGTTCTTC
TRBV12-5	TRBJ2-3	TRBD2	many	CASGPERTSGGPHSTDTQYF	TGTGCTAGTGGTCCGGAAAGGACTAGCGGGGGACCCCATAGCACAGATACGCAGTATTTT
TRBV6-2/TRBV6-3	TRBJ2-7	TRBD1	few	CASSWTGDSYEQYF	TGTGCCAGCAGTTGGACAGGGGATTCCTACGAGCAGTACTTC
TRBV6-1	TRBJ2-1	TRBD2	many	CASSSRTSGGGGNEQFF	TGTGCCAGCAGCTCTCGGACTAGCGGGGGGGGTGGCAATGAGCAGTTCTTC
TRBV6-5	TRBJ2-7	-	many	CASSYGGNYEQYF	TGTGCCAGCAGTTACGGCGGCAACTACGAGCAGTACTTC
TRBV6-1	TRBJ1-3	TRBD1	many	CASADRASGNTIYF	TGTGCCAGCGCGGACAGGGCCTCTGGAAACACCATATATTTT
TRBV27	TRBJ1-1	TRBD1	many	CASSPRTGPKLNTEAFF	TGTGCCAGCAGTCCGCGGACAGGGCCCAAACTGAACACTGAAGCTTTCTTT
TRBV30	TRBJ2-7	-	-	CAWSVSRDTSYEQYF	TGTGCCTGGAGTGTAAGCCGGGACACCTCCTACGAGCAGTACTTC
TRBV20-1	TRBJ1-3	-	few	CSAIRKPGNTIYF	TGCAGTGCTATTCGGAAACCGGGAAACACCATATATTTT
TRBV3-1	TRBJ2-5	-	-	CASSWSQETQYF	TGTGCCAGCAGCTGGAGCCAAGAGACCCAGTACTTC
TRBV2	TRBJ1-2	TRBD1	many	CASSEEAGGSYGYTF	TGTGCCAGCAGTGAAGAGGCAGGGGGCAGCTATGGCTACACCTTC
TRBV4-1	TRBJ2-5	TRBD1	few	CASSQAGTAVDVETQYF	TGCGCCAGCAGCCAAGCCGGGACAGCCGTTGATGTGGAGACCCAGTACTTC
TRBV7-6	TRBJ1-4	TRBD1	-	CASSVDRGRYEKLFF	TGTGCCAGCAGCGTTGACAGGGGAAGATACGAAAAACTGTTTTTT
TRBV28	TRBJ1-2	TRBD1	many	CASTAGQGDYGYTF	TGTGCCAGCACCGCGGGACAGGGGGACTATGGCTACACCTTC
TRBV9	TRBJ1-2	-	many	CASSALMGLNYGYTF	TGTGCCAGCAGCGCCTTAATGGGATTAAACTATGGCTACACCTTC
TRBV28	TRBJ2-7	-	-	CASSPGEPHYEQYF	TGTGCCAGCAGCCCGGGGGAGCCACACTACGAGCAGTACTTC
TRBV27	TRBJ1-2	-	many	CASRGSGLIGYTF	TGTGCCAGCAGGGGTTCAGGACTGATTGGCTACACCTTC
TRBV7-2	TRBJ1-3	TRBD1	few	CASSLRDREPAGNTIYF	TGTGCCAGCAGCCTAAGGGACAGGGAACCCGCTGGAAACACCATATATTTT
TRBV20-1	TRBJ2-3	-	many	CSARLVTDTQYF	TGCAGTGCTAGATTGGTCACAGATACGCAGTATTTT